These T cell receptor beta chains were read from a single sample in a study of T cell responses to AZD1222 COVID-19 vaccine. Profiled with immunoSEQ multiplex PCR; TCRdb holds only in-frame clones, not every one. The sample has around 130,000 clones, roughly 92% seen once; the top ten hold roughly 4%. The sequencing used peripheral blood, collected 28 days after the second AZD1222 dose. Receptors were obtained from an adult who received the AZD1222 COVID-19 vaccine. The CDR3 runs from the conserved cysteine through the conserved F or W. A D gene is named only where the DNA matches it firmly. The size of a clone is reported for some rows only, either as once, few or many, or as a class for expanded clones.

>TRBV11-2|13|.|few|TRBJ1-6
CASSSSVRSPLHF
TGTGCCAGCAGCTCCTCTGTTCGGTCACCCCTCCACTTT
>TRBV28|15|.|.|TRBJ1-1
CASRDSWGEGSEAFF
TGTGCCAGCAGGGACAGTTGGGGCGAAGGCTCTGAAGCTTTCTTT
>TRBV5-4|13|TRBD1|.|TRBJ1-2
CASSFTGEEGYTF
TGTGCCAGCAGCTTTACAGGGGAAGAAGGCTACACCTTC
>TRBV5-6|15|TRBD2|.|TRBJ2-7
CASSLGLAGGIEQYF
TGTGCCAGCAGCTTGGGACTAGCGGGGGGTATCGAGCAGTACTTC
>TRBV7-8|20|.|.|TRBJ1-1
CASSLGPRTANIHGGFGAFF
TGTGCCAGCAGCTTAGGTCCGCGAACAGCCAATATCCATGGAGGGTTCGGAGCTTTCTTT
>TRBV6-6|13|.|.|TRBJ2-3
CASSYPYPDTQYF
TGTGCCAGCAGTTACCCATACCCAGATACGCAGTATTTT
>TRBV9|13|.|.|TRBJ2-7
CASSVEPVHEQYF
TGTGCCAGCAGCGTCGAACCCGTCCACGAGCAGTACTTC
>TRBV4-1|18|TRBD1|.|TRBJ2-2
CASSLYTIQGARSGELFF
TGCGCCAGCAGCCTCTACACCATACAGGGGGCGCGGTCCGGGGAGCTGTTTTTT
>TRBV24-1|17|.|.|TRBJ2-3
CATSDPQGVLGGDTQYF
TGTGCCACCAGTGACCCACAGGGAGTTTTGGGAGGAGATACGCAGTATTTT
>TRBV18|14|.|.|TRBJ2-5
CASSPSPAQETQYF
TGTGCCAGCTCACCGTCTCCCGCTCAAGAGACCCAGTACTTC
>TRBV11-3|13|.|.|TRBJ2-2
CASSLPHTGELFF
TGTGCCAGCAGCCTACCGCACACCGGGGAGCTGTTTTTT
>TRBV29-1|15|TRBD2|once|TRBJ2-1
CSVLTGLAGGVEQFF
TGCAGCGTCCTGACCGGACTAGCCGGGGGGGTTGAGCAGTTCTTC
>TRBV12-3/TRBV12-4|13|.|.|TRBJ1-1
CASSRAGASRAFF
TGTGCCAGCAGTCGAGCAGGGGCCTCGAGAGCTTTCTTT
>TRBV7-2|14|TRBD1|.|TRBJ1-2
CASSPTTGTYGYTF
TGTGCCAGCAGTCCCACGACAGGGACCTATGGCTACACCTTC
>TRBV19|14|TRBD1|.|TRBJ2-5
CASSPQTGVETQYF
TGTGCCAGTAGTCCCCAGACAGGGGTGGAGACCCAGTACTTC
>TRBV29-1|14|.|.|TRBJ2-2
CSVGSDPYTGELFF
TGCAGCGTGGGGTCCGACCCCTACACCGGGGAGCTGTTTTTT
>TRBV6-5|13|.|.|TRBJ2-7
CALSRTGANEQYF
TGTGCCTTAAGCCGTACGGGGGCGAACGAGCAGTACTTC
>TRBV12-5|15|.|.|TRBJ1-4
CASGLGGGFSEKLFF
TGTGCTAGTGGTTTAGGGGGAGGGTTTAGTGAAAAACTGTTTTTT
>TRBV5-1|14|.|.|TRBJ1-4
CASSRVSGRAQLFF
TGCGCCAGCAGTCGTGTTTCGGGGAGGGCTCAACTGTTTTTT
>TRBV2|14|.|.|TRBJ2-7
CASRLPGEPYEQYF
TGTGCCAGCAGGTTACCTGGGGAGCCATACGAGCAGTACTTC
>TRBV7-2|17|TRBD2|.|TRBJ2-2
CASSTDSGSPTTGELFF
TGTGCCAGCAGCACCGATAGCGGGAGTCCCACCACCGGGGAGCTGTTTTTT
>TRBV24-1|13|.|few|TRBJ1-2
CATSDPSTYGYTF
TGTGCCACCAGTGACCCGAGTACCTATGGCTACACCTTC
>TRBV19|15|.|.|TRBJ1-2
CASSSDAKGDYGYTF
TGTGCCAGTAGTAGTGACGCGAAGGGGGACTATGGCTACACCTTC
>TRBV5-8|15|.|.|TRBJ1-5
CASSLSAYSNQPQHF
TGTGCCAGCAGCCTAAGCGCCTATAGCAATCAGCCCCAGCATTTT
>TRBV7-9|15|.|.|TRBJ2-1
CASSPSNWAGNEQFF
TGTGCCAGCAGCCCGTCAAATTGGGCAGGGAATGAGCAGTTCTTC
>TRBV5-1|16|TRBD2|.|TRBJ2-4
CASSLAAGIAKNIQYF
TGCGCCAGCAGCTTGGCAGCGGGAATAGCCAAAAACATTCAGTACTTC
>TRBV15|15|.|.|TRBJ2-7
CATSRDQVLSYEQYF
TGTGCCACCAGCAGAGATCAGGTCCTCTCCTACGAGCAGTACTTC
>TRBV4-1|16|.|.|TRBJ2-2
CASSQGQTGNTGELFF
TGCGCCAGCAGCCAAGGCCAGACAGGGAACACCGGGGAGCTGTTTTTT
>TRBV6-1|16|.|.|TRBJ2-3
CASSGSVVDPADTQYF
TGTGCCAGCAGTGGCTCGGTAGTGGATCCTGCAGATACGCAGTATTTT
>TRBV5-1|15|.|.|TRBJ1-2
CASSLDEGLGTGYTF
TGCGCCAGCAGCTTGGATGAGGGGCTCGGGACTGGCTACACCTTC
>TRBV6-5|14|.|.|TRBJ2-3
CASSLSRGLGTQYF
TGTGCCAGCAGTTTGAGCAGGGGTTTGGGTACGCAGTATTTT
>TRBV5-1|16|TRBD2|.|TRBJ2-1
CASRGYGTSGNNEQFF
TGCGCCAGCAGAGGTTATGGGACTAGCGGTAACAATGAGCAGTTCTTC
>TRBV5-1|16|TRBD2|.|TRBJ2-5
CASSLGTSGRGETQYF
TGCGCCAGCAGCCTAGGGACTAGCGGGAGAGGAGAGACCCAGTACTTC
>TRBV12-3/TRBV12-4|13|.|.|TRBJ1-2
CASTMGTNYGYTF
TGTGCCAGCACCATGGGGACTAACTATGGCTACACCTTC
>TRBV18|16|TRBD2|.|TRBJ2-1
CASSPPGGGGGNEQFF
TGTGCCAGCTCACCCCCCGGGGGGGGAGGAGGAAATGAGCAGTTCTTC
>TRBV7-9|16|TRBD1|once|TRBJ1-1
CASSLAGTGRDTEAFF
TGTGCCAGCAGCCTAGCCGGGACAGGTCGGGACACTGAAGCTTTCTTT
>TRBV14|15|.|.|TRBJ2-7
CASSRHSTVGYEQYF
TGTGCCAGCAGCCGTCACTCGACCGTCGGCTACGAGCAGTACTTC
>TRBV4-1|18|.|.|TRBJ1-3
CASKLEASAGGSGNTIYF
TGCGCCAGCAAACTCGAAGCCTCGGCGGGGGGCTCTGGAAACACCATATATTTT
>TRBV9|14|TRBD1|.|TRBJ2-7
CASSVGDRSYEQYF
TGTGCCAGCAGCGTAGGGGACAGATCATACGAGCAGTACTTC
>TRBV29-1|15|TRBD2|.|TRBJ2-1
CSVEAHSGEVNEQFF
TGCAGCGTTGAAGCACATAGCGGGGAAGTTAATGAGCAGTTCTTC
>TRBV15|14|TRBD1|.|TRBJ1-5
CATSKQGAYQPQHF
TGTGCCACCAGTAAACAGGGGGCCTATCAGCCCCAGCATTTT
>TRBV7-2|17|.|.|TRBJ1-3
CASSLVADPRSGNTIYF
TGTGCCAGCAGCTTAGTCGCGGACCCTAGGTCTGGAAACACCATATATTTT
>TRBV7-9|13|.|.|TRBJ1-4
CASSYSPYEKLFF
TGTGCCAGCAGCTATAGTCCCTATGAAAAACTGTTTTTT
>TRBV4-1|18|TRBD2|.|TRBJ2-1
CASSQDPPPRGLDNEQFF
TGCGCCAGCAGCCAAGATCCCCCCCCCAGGGGACTAGACAATGAGCAGTTCTTC
>TRBV6-2/TRBV6-3|14|TRBD2|.|TRBJ2-7
CASSYSTSAYEQYF
TGTGCCAGCAGTTACTCGACTAGCGCCTACGAGCAGTACTTC
>TRBV7-3|14|.|.|TRBJ1-4
CASSPTGINEKLFF
TGTGCCAGCAGCCCTACAGGAATTAATGAAAAACTGTTTTTT
>TRBV4-1|15|.|.|TRBJ1-3
CASSQRTVFGNTIYF
TGCGCCAGCAGCCAACGGACAGTTTTCGGAAACACCATATATTTT
>TRBV19|14|TRBD2|.|TRBJ2-1
CASSQVAGRNEQFF
TGTGCCAGTAGTCAAGTAGCGGGGCGGAATGAGCAGTTCTTC
>TRBV10-3|13|TRBD1|.|TRBJ2-7
CAISVQGEGEQYF
TGTGCCATCAGTGTCCAGGGGGAAGGCGAGCAGTACTTC
>TRBV6-5|14|TRBD1|once|TRBJ2-7
CASRPGTGIYEQYF
TGTGCCAGCAGACCCGGGACAGGGATTTATGAGCAGTACTTC
>TRBV24-1|17|TRBD2|.|TRBJ2-1
CATSDKSGGPGYNEQFF
TGTGCCACCAGTGATAAGTCGGGAGGGCCCGGGTACAATGAGCAGTTCTTC
>TRBV7-2|13|.|.|TRBJ1-5
CASSLEVVQPQHF
TGTGCCAGCAGCTTAGAAGTTGTTCAGCCCCAGCATTTT
>TRBV10-3|12|TRBD2|.|TRBJ2-1
CASSGSYNEQFF
TGTGCCTCTAGCGGCTCATACAATGAGCAGTTCTTC
>TRBV7-2|14|.|.|TRBJ1-1
CASSLQAMNTEAFF
TGTGCCAGCAGCTTACAGGCTATGAACACTGAAGCTTTCTTT
>TRBV6-2/TRBV6-3|16|.|.|TRBJ2-3
CASTPYSGSGTDTQYF
TGTGCCAGCACCCCCTACTCCGGGAGCGGCACAGATACGCAGTATTTT
>TRBV27|15|.|once|TRBJ1-5
CASSPRQWGVQPQHF
TGTGCCAGCAGTCCCCGACAGTGGGGTGTTCAGCCCCAGCATTTT
>TRBV7-2|14|TRBD1|.|TRBJ1-5
CASSQDRSNQPQHF
TGTGCCAGCAGCCAGGACAGGAGCAATCAGCCCCAGCATTTT
>TRBV6-2/TRBV6-3|15|TRBD2|.|TRBJ2-2
CASSRLAGVPGELFF
TGTGCCAGCAGTAGACTAGCGGGGGTTCCCGGGGAGCTGTTTTTT
>TRBV7-3|13|.|.|TRBJ1-6
CASSTRVNSPLHF
TGTGCCAGCAGCACACGAGTAAATTCACCCCTCCACTTT